This T cell receptor beta chain derives from a study of STAT5B mutations in CD4+ large granular lymphocyte leukemia. Study-wide points: CD4-sorted patient repertoires seemed more clonal than healthy CD4+ repertoires. Top patient clones used TRBV06 genes more often: 8/27 versus 2/35 in controls.

Notes on this clone: The antigen is not known.

Buffy coats from healthy blood donors served as controls. In germline, CDR1 is SGHRS, CDR2 YFSETQ. The CDR3 is 16 amino acids. V lost 3 bases, J lost 2 bases, and 17 bases lay in between. Clones were sequenced by immunoSEQ multiplex PCR, and TCRdb holds only the in-frame ones, with some missing. Here the sample spans 31,000 or so clones, 75% to 85% being singletons. This TCR came from a human donor in good health. The sample was CD4+ T cells from blood buffy coats. J is TRBJ2-5 and V is TRBV5-1; possibly TRBD2 for D (5 bases). The chain's CDR3 is CASSSSGKWPQETQYF. The CDR3 DNA reads as TGCGCCAGCAGCTCATCGGGGAAATGGCCTCAAGAGACCCAGTACTTC.